The sequence of this TCR beta chain was determined in a study of Graves' ophthalmopathy and Graves' hyperthyroidism (dated by TCRdb to between 2017 and 2018). Turning to the overall study: Peripheral blood samples were taken at the time of initial diagnosis, before any treatment was given. To tell Graves' ophthalmopathy apart from Graves' hyperthyroidism, and to predict which patients would progress to ophthalmopathy, the study relied on TCR beta repertoire signatures. In total, 135 blood samples were TCR-sequenced: roughly 45 ophthalmopathy, under 80 hyperthyroidism and 17 hyperthyroidism-to-ophthalmopathy patients. A discovery set of 100 patients (around 40 ophthalmopathy, about 58 stable hyperthyroidism) was enrolled to explore V-J signatures distinguishing ophthalmopathy from hyperthyroidism. The independent validation cohort included 18 hyperthyroidism patients plus 17 patients who later progressed from hyperthyroidism to ophthalmopathy. In more than five hyperthyroidism patients, T-cell repertoires of thyroid tissue and blood were compared. Following sample collection, hyperthyroidism patients were given methimazole at a starting dose of 30 mg daily, and ophthalmopathy patients were given high-dose intravenous methylprednisolone. For training and testing, the 80 to 100 patients in the discovery cohort were randomly divided in a 7:3 ratio. General conclusions and limits of the study: Most of the expanded thyroid clonotypes with a frequency above 0.001 were also detected in blood, and it was suggested that the thyroid immune response may be reflected by blood repertoires. Ophthalmopathy was separated from stable hyperthyroidism by the 13-signature model with just under 90% sensitivity and roughly 83% specificity in cross-validation and with 80%/75% in the test set. In validation, the model predicted ophthalmopathy progression with about 71% sensitivity and approximately 78% specificity; roughly eleven predicted patients were CT-confirmed with GO in a median of 6.5 months. Sample size was not statistically predetermined, and group allocation was not concealed from the investigators.

Patients with ophthalmopathy had moderately to severely active disease, with a Clinical Activity Score of 3 or more, a NOSPECS grade of 4 or more, and a disease duration of less than 3 months. Anyone with other autoimmune diseases, uncontrolled infections, pregnancy or lactation was excluded from the study. Diagnosis relied on clinical symptoms, serum thyroxine, TRAb, thyroid ultrasound and orbital computed tomography. PBMCs were isolated from 7.5 to 10 ml of fresh peripheral blood by Ficoll-Paque density gradient centrifugation. Total RNA was extracted using Trizol reagent, and RNA quality was checked on an Agilent 2100 Bioanalyzer. TCR beta CDR3 regions were amplified from RNA transcripts for repertoire sequencing. The first round of RT-PCR was done with HTBI primers and the Qiagen OneStep RT-PCR kit, and was followed by a second round of multiplex PCR, then size selection and purification. Libraries were sequenced paired-end with 100 bp reads on an Illumina HiSeq2000. The paper's data handling went like this. SOAPnuke was used to process the reads, removing any read that contained adapters or uncalled bases, had a mean Phred below 15, or lacked an exact match to the constant primer or identifier. COPE v1.2.5 was used to merge the high-quality paired reads. Each unique nucleotide sequence was treated as a clonotype, and MiTCR v1.1 was used to align the clonotypes to the IMGT TRB V, D and J references. Only V-J combinations with frequency above 0.0001 were analysed, covering around 99% of repertoires. For each V-J combination, a TCR clonal expansion and chaos score was defined as the ratio of F50 clonal expansion to chaos observed in the TCRdist matrix. Features were reduced by Welch's t-statistics and random forest to around 13 V-J combinations, which fed a naive Bayes classifier. Thyroid-blood repertoire similarity was quantified with the Morisita-Horn index. TCRdb applied fastp at Q25 and MiXCR to the public reads, then kept only in-frame beta chains. Rows with one shared CDR3 protein collapse into an entry with the most common genes and DNA. The V and J calls here are based on TCRdb, not the publication. The sample table holds roughly 170,000 distinct CDR3 sequences, of which approximately 40% were seen once. Less than 9.5% of the sample goes to the ten largest clones.

The table lists this clonotype with many counts. No cognate antigen has been identified for it. No per-base quality is available; no much larger clone lies one base away. From the cysteine up to the phenylalanine, the CDR3 has a length of 14 residues. Only the CDR3 region is kept as DNA, spanning 42 bases read in frame from base 1. V gives up 2 bases and J gives up 5 bases, and the segment between their germline ends measures 13 bases. CDR1 and CDR2, looked up from the germline V gene, are MNHEY and SVGEGT. The sequenced sample was peripheral blood. This receptor was taken from a man aged 25-40 years with Graves' ophthalmopathy. Donor details come from another sample of the same person, matched by shared clones. The chain was built from TRBV6-2 or TRBV6-3 and TRBJ2-7; the D gene identity is not certain. This receptor has the CDR3 CASSYQPDAHEQYF. The nucleotides are TGTGCCAGCAGTTACCAGCCAGATGCCCACGAGCAGTACTTC.